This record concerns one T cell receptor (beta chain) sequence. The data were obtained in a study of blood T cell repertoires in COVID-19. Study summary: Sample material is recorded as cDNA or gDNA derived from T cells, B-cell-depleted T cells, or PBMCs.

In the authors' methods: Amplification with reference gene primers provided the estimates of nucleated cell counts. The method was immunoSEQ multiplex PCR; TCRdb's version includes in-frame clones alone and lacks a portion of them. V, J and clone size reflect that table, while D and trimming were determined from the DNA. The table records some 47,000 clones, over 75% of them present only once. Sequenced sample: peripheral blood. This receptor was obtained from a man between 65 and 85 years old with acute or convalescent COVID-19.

Here the CDR3 reads CASSPTGGIAYNEQFF. Here the CDR3 DNA reads TGTGCCAGCAGTCCGACAGGGGGGATCGCCTACAATGAGCAGTTCTTC. The chain has TRBV27 and TRBJ2-1, with 9 bases lining up with TRBD1. In germline, CDR1 is MNHEY, CDR2 SMNVEV (reference sequence). The CDR3 spans 16 residues. The ends lost 5 bases at V and 2 bases at J; junction bases unmatched: 7.